This TCR beta chain derives from a study of regulatory T cells in long-lasting Graves disease. This clonotype appeared a few times. The antigen is not known. The CDR3 covers 14 residues. The germline CDR1 and CDR2 sequences are SGHTA and FQGNSA. Trimming removed 1 base from V and 8 bases from J, with 14 bases in between. The time point was: persistent/refractory GD, antithyroid drugs over 5 years with positive TRAb. From RNA extracted from PBMCs, the TCR library was made. Approximately 8.6-milliliter peripheral blood samples went into EDTA tubes. The study, taken as a whole, reports: With a few thousand shared public clonotypes, persistent patients exceeded new patients, who shared about a thousand.

Construction of TCR beta libraries relied on iRepertoire HTBI primers and on Arm-PCR targeting CDR3 regions. Using its own MiXCR run on the multiplex PCR reads, TCRdb lists one record per CDR3 protein. This sample yields about 450,000 distinct CDR3 sequences, of which 23% are seen a single time; roughly 26% belongs to the top ten. The sequence derives from a female donor with Graves disease. The sample here was peripheral blood mononuclear cells (PBMCs), taken when the disease was refractory, from a patient treated with antithyroid drugs. The rearrangement links TRBV7-2 to TRBJ1-2, with D tentatively TRBD1 (6 bases). CDR3 nucleotide sequence: TGTGCCAGCAGCTTAGGCCGGGACACTCGGGGCTACACCTTC. Translated, it gives CASSLGRDTRGYTF.